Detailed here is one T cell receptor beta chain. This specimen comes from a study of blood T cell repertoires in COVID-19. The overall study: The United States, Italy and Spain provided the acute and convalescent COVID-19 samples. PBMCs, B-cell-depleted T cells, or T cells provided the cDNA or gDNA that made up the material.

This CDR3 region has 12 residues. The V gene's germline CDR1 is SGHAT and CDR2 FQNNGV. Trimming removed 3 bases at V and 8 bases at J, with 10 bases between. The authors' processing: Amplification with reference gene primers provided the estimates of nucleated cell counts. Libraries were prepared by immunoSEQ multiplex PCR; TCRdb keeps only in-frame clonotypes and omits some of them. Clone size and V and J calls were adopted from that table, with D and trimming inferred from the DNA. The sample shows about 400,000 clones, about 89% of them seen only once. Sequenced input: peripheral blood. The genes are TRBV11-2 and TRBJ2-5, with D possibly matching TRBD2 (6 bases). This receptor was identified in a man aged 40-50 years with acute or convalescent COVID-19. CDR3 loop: CASSFPGGTQYF. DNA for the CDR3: TGTGCCAGCAGCTTCCCCGGGGGAACCCAGTACTTC.